This T cell receptor (beta chain) derives from a study of blood T cell repertoires in COVID-19. Study context: T cells, B-cell-depleted T cells, or PBMCs provided the cDNA or gDNA that served as material.

The repertoire was sequenced with immunoSEQ multiplex PCR; TCRdb's copy has only in-frame clones and lacks some. The sample lists 200,000 or so clones, around four fifths seen once, with approximately 5.1% in the top ten. The source material was peripheral blood. The sequence derives from a woman in her sixties or seventies who had recovered from COVID-19.

The CDR3 DNA follows: TGTGCCTGGAGACTGGACAGGGGGTACACTGAAGCTTTCTTT. It codes for CAWRLDRGYTEAFF. The chain carries TRBV30 and TRBJ1-1; 10 bases match TRBD1. This CDR3 region has 14 residues. J was trimmed by 3 bases and V by 3 bases; bases with no gene match: 4. Germline V lookup: CDR1 GTSNPN, CDR2 SVGIG (reference sequence).